This is a list of T cell receptor beta chains from one sample in a study of shared clonotypes between healthy human individuals. Sequencing used immunoSEQ multiplex PCR; TCRdb keeps in-frame clones, though not all of them. The data contain about 470,000 clones, about 76% of them singletons. The sample consisted of PBMCs. All receptors derive from a woman aged 40 to 50 in good health. Some clones in this sample may be carry-over from other donors' samples. CDR3s include the opening cysteine and the closing phenylalanine or tryptophan. The D gene is left open where the match is weak. Expanded clones are given a class, and other clones once, few, many or no size at all.

TRBV27	-	-	TRBJ2-7	CASSIHAKGVYEQYF	TGTGCCAGCAGTATACACGCCAAAGGGGTCTACGAGCAGTACTTC
TRBV5-1	-	-	TRBJ2-2	CASSLGPDGAGELFF	TGCGCCAGCAGCTTGGGACCCGATGGCGCCGGGGAGCTGTTTTTT
TRBV7-6	-	TRBD1	TRBJ2-7	CASSPLTGTEQYF	TGTGCCAGCAGCCCCCTGACAGGGACCGAGCAGTACTTC
TRBV7-9	-	-	TRBJ1-5	CASSSTYPGGNQPQHF	TGTGCCAGCAGCTCAACCTATCCGGGGGGCAATCAGCCCCAGCATTTT
TRBV19	-	-	TRBJ2-1	CASSISSYNEQFF	TGTGCCAGTAGTATATCTAGCTACAATGAGCAGTTCTTC
TRBV6-5	-	-	TRBJ2-5	CASSYSRGVGRETQYF	TGTGCCAGCAGTTACTCCCGTGGGGTCGGTCGAGAGACCCAGTACTTC
TRBV21-1	-	-	TRBJ2-3	CASPTSGSTDTQYF	TGTGCCAGCCCCACTAGCGGCAGCACAGATACGCAGTATTTT
TRBV27	-	-	TRBJ1-2	CASSFYGYTF	TGTGCCAGCAGTTTTTATGGCTACACCTTC
TRBV11-2	-	-	TRBJ2-5	CASSLGGGRETQYF	TGTGCCAGCAGCCTAGGAGGGGGGCGGGAGACCCAGTACTTC
TRBV21-1	-	-	TRBJ2-7	CASSKSYRDREQLKTYEQYF	TGTGCCAGCAGCAAAAGTTACCGGGACCGAGAACAGTTGAAAACCTACGAGCAGTACTTC
TRBV2	-	-	TRBJ2-5	CASKEGQETQYF	TGTGCCAGCAAGGAAGGTCAAGAGACCCAGTACTTC
TRBV15	-	TRBD2	TRBJ2-1	CATSSGLAVDNEQFF	TGTGCCACCAGCAGTGGGCTAGCGGTTGACAATGAGCAGTTCTTC
TRBV4-1	-	TRBD1	TRBJ2-7	CASSQDPGGFYEQYF	TGCGCCAGCAGCCAAGATCCAGGGGGCTTCTACGAGCAGTACTTC
TRBV27	-	-	TRBJ2-1	CASRQTRGTHEQFF	TGTGCCAGCAGACAGACTAGAGGTACTCATGAGCAGTTCTTC
TRBV29-1	-	-	TRBJ2-2	CSVADSGYSAGELFF	TGCAGCGTTGCTGATAGTGGGTACAGCGCCGGGGAGCTGTTTTTT
TRBV10-1	-	-	TRBJ2-5	CASSDVGSETQYF	TGCGCCAGCAGTGATGTGGGGTCGGAGACCCAGTACTTC
TRBV4-2	-	-	TRBJ2-7	CASSQGASAAGEQYF	TGTGCCAGCAGCCAAGGGGCTAGCGCAGCGGGCGAGCAGTACTTC
TRBV6-5	-	-	TRBJ1-3	CASKLQRGRDTIYF	TGTGCCAGCAAGCTACAGCGGGGGCGGGACACCATATATTTT
TRBV10-3	-	TRBD2	TRBJ2-7	CAIRETSGGSPYEQYF	TGTGCCATCAGGGAGACTAGCGGGGGGTCCCCCTACGAGCAGTACTTC
TRBV6-1	-	-	TRBJ1-5	CASKLGDQPQHF	TGTGCCAGCAAGTTAGGGGATCAGCCCCAGCATTTT
TRBV14	-	TRBD2	TRBJ2-3	CASSKGLAGGADTQYF	TGTGCCAGCAGCAAAGGACTAGCGGGAGGGGCCGATACGCAGTATTTT
TRBV28	-	TRBD2	TRBJ2-7	CASSNLWVAGRYEQYF	TGTGCCAGCAGTAACCTTTGGGTAGCGGGGCGCTACGAGCAGTACTTC
TRBV9	few	TRBD2	TRBJ2-2	CASSGTSGRDGSPGELFF	TGTGCCAGCAGCGGGACTAGCGGGAGGGACGGGAGTCCCGGGGAGCTGTTTTTT
TRBV28	-	TRBD2	TRBJ2-7	CASSSSGIYEQYF	TGTGCCAGCAGTTCCAGCGGGATATACGAGCAGTACTTC
TRBV6-1	-	-	TRBJ1-2	CASSPGRAVYGYTF	TGTGCCAGCAGTCCGGGAAGGGCGGTCTATGGCTACACCTTC
TRBV7-9	-	TRBD2	TRBJ2-1	CASSWAGDFGEQFF	TGTGCCAGCAGCTGGGCGGGAGATTTCGGTGAGCAGTTCTTC
TRBV20-1	few	-	TRBJ1-2	CSATGNYGYTF	TGCAGTGCTACGGGAAACTATGGCTACACCTTC
TRBV7-2	-	-	TRBJ2-3	CASSLFLLPDSTDTQYF	TGTGCCAGCAGCTTATTTCTCCTTCCCGATAGCACAGATACGCAGTATTTT
TRBV20-1	-	-	TRBJ1-5	CSASQDQPQHF	TGCAGTGCGTCGCAAGATCAGCCCCAGCATTTT
TRBV29-1	-	-	TRBJ2-6	CSVGARGRIDRCGSGANVLTF	TGCAGCGTTGGGGCCCGGGGGAGGATAGACCGTTGTGGCTCTGGGGCCAACGTCCTGACTTTC
TRBV27	-	-	TRBJ1-2	CASRGQGAVYGYTF	TGTGCCAGCAGGGGTCAGGGAGCGGTCTATGGCTACACCTTC
TRBV29-1	-	-	TRBJ1-2	CSATQGSNYGYTF	TGCAGCGCGACACAGGGCAGTAACTATGGCTACACCTTC
TRBV4-2	-	-	TRBJ2-5	CASSPLREGGGETQYF	TGTGCCAGCAGCCCGCTACGGGAAGGGGGAGGAGAGACCCAGTACTTC
TRBV7-2	-	TRBD1	TRBJ1-2	CASSLLGTANYGYTF	TGTGCCAGCAGCCTGCTTGGGACAGCTAACTATGGCTACACCTTC
TRBV11-2	few	-	TRBJ2-1	CASSLVNEQFF	TGTGCCAGCAGCTTAGTCAATGAGCAGTTCTTC
TRBV11-3	-	TRBD2	TRBJ2-3	CASSFGTSGRTDTQYF	TGTGCCAGCAGCTTTGGGACTAGCGGGAGGACAGATACGCAGTATTTT
TRBV6-6	-	-	TRBJ2-5	CASSKDRQETQYF	TGTGCCAGCAGCAAAGACAGGCAAGAGACCCAGTACTTC
TRBV30	few	-	TRBJ1-3	CAWSVAGSGSGNTIYF	TGTGCCTGGAGTGTCGCGGGGTCGGGCTCTGGAAACACCATATATTTT
TRBV30	-	-	TRBJ2-7	CAWSIGRDYEQYF	TGTGCCTGGAGTATTGGACGGGACTACGAGCAGTACTTC
TRBV5-6	-	-	TRBJ2-2	CASSLGPGRAGELFF	TGTGCCAGCAGCTTGGGCCCGGGAAGGGCTGGGGAGCTGTTTTTT
TRBV27	once	-	TRBJ1-2	CASPLGGGYTF	TGTGCCAGCCCCCTGGGAGGGGGCTACACCTTC
TRBV7-2	-	-	TRBJ2-3	CASSHRRARYTQYF	TGTGCCAGCAGCCACCGACGGGCGCGGTATACGCAGTATTTT
TRBV28	-	TRBD2	TRBJ2-7	CASSPRGGTYEQYF	TGTGCCAGCAGTCCGCGGGGGGGAACCTACGAGCAGTACTTC
TRBV2	-	-	TRBJ2-7	CASSEPTIGGDAYEQYF	TGTGCCAGCAGTGAACCCACGATTGGCGGGGATGCCTACGAGCAGTACTTC
TRBV2	-	-	TRBJ1-4	CASRRARNNEKLFF	TGTGCCAGCAGGAGAGCTAGGAATAATGAAAAACTGTTTTTT
TRBV7-2	-	-	TRBJ2-3	CASSLAGVIADTQYF	TGTGCCAGCAGCTTAGCGGGGGTGATCGCAGATACGCAGTATTTT
TRBV10-1	-	-	TRBJ2-1	CARAGRARDNEQFF	TGCGCCAGGGCGGGCAGGGCAAGAGACAATGAGCAGTTCTTC
TRBV14	-	-	TRBJ1-5	CASSLGNQPQHF	TGTGCCAGCAGCCTCGGGAATCAGCCCCAGCATTTT
TRBV14	many	-	TRBJ2-7	CASSQDRASSYEQYF	TGTGCCAGCAGCCAAGATCGCGCCAGCTCCTACGAGCAGTACTTC
TRBV27	-	-	TRBJ1-4	CASSSNSINEKLFF	TGTGCCAGCAGTTCGAACAGTATTAATGAAAAACTGTTTTTT
TRBV4-3	-	-	TRBJ2-1	CASSQVGLRNEQFF	TGCGCCAGCAGCCAAGTCGGGCTACGGAATGAGCAGTTCTTC
TRBV7-8	-	TRBD2	TRBJ2-7	CASSLVAGGAGYEQYF	TGTGCCAGCAGCTTAGTTGCGGGAGGGGCTGGCTACGAGCAGTACTTC
TRBV27	-	-	TRBJ1-4	CASSFAGLEKLFF	TGTGCCAGCAGTTTTGCGGGGTTGGAAAAACTGTTTTTT
TRBV7-6	-	-	TRBJ1-5	CASSLRERGRNQPQHF	TGTGCCAGCAGCTTACGGGAAAGGGGGAGGAATCAGCCCCAGCATTTT
TRBV14	-	TRBD1	TRBJ1-2	CASSHPQGVGGYTF	TGTGCCAGCAGCCACCCCCAGGGGGTTGGTGGCTACACCTTC
TRBV10-3	-	-	TRBJ1-4	CATAGGVGEKLFF	TGTGCCACGGCCGGGGGCGTGGGGGAAAAACTGTTTTTT
TRBV11-2	-	TRBD2	TRBJ2-1	CASRGGGGTNNEQFF	TGTGCCAGCAGGGGCGGGGGAGGAACGAACAATGAGCAGTTCTTC
TRBV6-1	-	-	TRBJ2-7	CASQGRDGNEQYF	TGTGCCAGCCAGGGCAGGGATGGGAACGAGCAGTACTTC
TRBV28	-	-	TRBJ1-2	CASSQTVNYGYTF	TGTGCCAGCAGTCAGACAGTTAACTATGGCTACACCTTC
TRBV16	few	-	TRBJ1-1	CASSQWPTGAFF	TGTGCCAGCAGCCAATGGCCCACGGGAGCTTTCTTT